The entry below gives a single T cell receptor beta chain sequence along with its context. This clone's antigen is unknown. No much larger clone exists at a distance of one base, and base qualities are not known. The immunoSEQ kit was used, according to the manufacturer's recommendations, to generate TCR beta libraries from genomic DNA. To prepare libraries, a first multiplex PCR with proprietary primers was run, followed by a second PCR that added unique barcodes, and a bead cleanup was done after each round. A positive control reaction and a negative control reaction, both provided in the kit, were run with every batch of samples. The final libraries underwent checking on an Agilent 4200 TapeStation D1000 ScreenTape, volumetric pooling, and quantification by qPCR. Sequencing was performed on an Illumina NextSeq500 using a MidOutput 150-cycle cartridge, with 156 Read1 cycles, 15 Index1 cycles, and the kit custom primers. The pooled library was loaded at about 1 pM, and 20% PhiX control was spiked in. On the study's bioinformatics: The vendor-processed data were analyzed in R, and a clonotype was defined as all T cells that share the same CDR3 nucleotide sequence. For clone abundance analyses, frequencies were normalized to the 10,000 most abundant clones per sample. Before analysis, public T cell clones were removed, and these numbered fewer than five per sample on average. Tumor-enriched and baseline blood-enriched clonotypes were defined by at least a 32-fold difference in abundance between compartments. A beta-binomial differential abundance model was used to identify clonotypes that expanded or contracted between blood time points. Similarity between tumor and blood repertoires was quantified using the Baroni-Urbani and Buser coefficient, and groups were compared with two-tailed Wilcoxon tests in R. TCRdb mirrors the immuneACCESS table, restricted to in-frame sequences. Some clones are absent from its copies; in checked studies, under half trace to an unresolved V gene, and the reason for the others is unknown. That table gives V, J and clone size, and the DNA gave D and trimming. Within this sample are approximately 80,000 clones, with roughly nine tenths of them counted one time only. The ten most abundant clones make up 5% to 7.5% of the sample.

The entry originates in a study of radiation and T cells in renal cell carcinoma (dated by TCRdb to 2018 to 2021). Study-wide context: In total, 50 to 55 samples underwent TCR beta sequencing: some 25 tumors plus 27 peripheral blood samples. Across all 50 or so samples, under 5 million unique CDR3 nucleotide sequences, encoding around 2.4 million unique CDR3 amino acid sequences, were identified. The last blood draw occurred 4 weeks after radiation, at the same time as nephrectomy. What the authors observed across the whole study: Top tumor clonotypes rose in blood from baseline to 2 weeks post-radiation, then contracted by 4 weeks, suggesting transient expansion of tumor-resident clones. Tracking of blood repertoire dynamics stopped at around 4 weeks after treatment, with no follow-up past that point. Because the trial had a single-armed design, the trial could not examine how radiation dose or scheduling affected the TCR repertoire. No pretreatment tumor biopsies were available, so the baseline intratumoral presence of clonotypes could not be determined.

Taken with the paper, the label for time point translates to: blood 4 weeks post-SBRT, at nephrectomy. Explained via the paper, the treatment or condition label denotes: 15 Gy SBRT to primary tumor, nephrectomy 4 weeks later. The samples were obtained from a clinical trial, where primary renal cell carcinomas were treated with 15 Gy stereotactic body radiation therapy and then removed by nephrectomy 4 weeks afterward. To track tumor-enriched clonotypes, serial peripheral blood was sampled from radiation-treated patients at baseline and at 2 weeks and 4 weeks after SBRT. Every patient's renal cell carcinoma showed clear cell pathology. The QIAamp DNA Blood Mini Kit (Qiagen) was used to prepare genomic DNA for TCR sequencing. Only samples passing all quality control checks were included in the analyses. V is shortened by 0 bases, J by 4 bases, and the region joining them spans 15 bases. As encoded in the germline V gene (reference sequence), CDR1 is GTSNPN while CDR2 is SVGIG. From cysteine to phenylalanine, the CDR3 is 15 amino acids long. Just CDR3 DNA is preserved here, 45 bases in frame from base 1.

The specimen was blood, collected from a patient whose treatment included radiotherapy and nephrectomy. The V and J genes are TRBV30 and TRBJ1-2; a weak D assignment points to TRBD1 (6 bases agree). This TCR was recovered from a woman between 70 and 85 years old with renal cell carcinoma. CDR3 reads: CAWSVPQGGSYGYTF. The bases are TGTGCCTGGAGTGTACCACAGGGAGGAAGCTATGGCTACACCTTC. Beyond the CDR3, the reference TRBV30 and TRBJ1-2 genes provide the residues; the full variable domain reads: SQTIHQWPATLVQPVGSPLSLECTVEGTSNPNLYWYRQAAGRGLQLLFYSVGIGQISSEVPQNLSASRPQDRQFILSSKKLLLSDSGFYLCAWSVPQGGSYGYTFGSGTRLTVV.